This T cell receptor beta chain was recorded in a study of beta chain features in type 1 diabetes (dated by TCRdb to the late 2010s). At the level of the whole study: Mean age, gender distribution, total cell number and subset yield did not differ between patients and healthy donors. A total of about 100,000,000 sorted cells were examined across all samples, and RNA yield correlated strongly with the number of cells per subset. The study compared the TCRB repertoires of sorted circulating CD4+ T cell subsets in recently diagnosed type 1 diabetes patients with those in matched healthy donors. Whereas all 30 or so donors provided naive and central memory subsets, regulatory and stem cell-like memory subsets were isolated from just 8 patients and roughly 8 healthy donors. Summary of the overall study and its limitations: Sequencing cDNA rather than genomic DNA could over-represent highly expressing activated cells, although activation and CD3 levels did not differ between groups. At VDJ recombination sites, patients with type 1 diabetes made fewer insertions and deleted more nucleotides, a pattern implying thymic rearrangement abnormalities. A moderate but significant shortening of TCRB CDR3 length was observed in type 1 diabetes patients in all four CD4+ subsets. Shorter templates might have been favored by PCR, but patient and control samples were amplified and corrected together, so both groups would have been affected equally by any skew. Naive, central memory and regulatory TCRB repertoires appeared more similar among patients than among healthy donors. Only small numbers of individuals were included in the HLA sub-analyses, which left unresolved whether HLA type had any influence on TCRB rearrangement.

This clone came up a few times. Its antigen has not been determined. No base quality values were provided; no much bigger clone lies one nucleotide off. In the germline V gene (reference sequence), CDR1 corresponds to SGHNT and CDR2 to YYREEE. From its cysteine to its phenylalanine, the CDR3 spans 13 amino acids. Only CDR3 DNA is held: 39 bases, read in frame from base 1. The V end loses 4 bases and the J end loses 5 bases, and a stretch of 12 bases separates them. A single peripheral blood draw of about 116 mL on average was collected from each donor into heparinised tubes. A BD FACSAria II and a panel including CD45RO, CCR7, CD25, CD127, CD95 and CD27 were used to sort naive, central memory, regulatory and stem cell-like memory CD4+ T cells. Purity was above 95% for every sorted population. Right away, PBMCs were isolated by Lymphoprep density gradient centrifugation and were stained directly, with no culture step. To minimize batch effects, samples were stained and sorted in pairs, one healthy donor with one patient per experiment.

The entire amount of isolated RNA was reverse transcribed using the High Capacity cDNA Reverse Transcription Kit, so the sequenced TCRB transcripts were expressed ones. Naive, central memory and regulatory T cell samples underwent deep immunoSEQ sequencing, averaging roughly 3.5 million total reads per sample. Sorted cells were lysed in RLT buffer and RNA was extracted with DNase-treated RNeasy Micro or Mini kits, depending on cell number. Each cell subset was processed on its own to prevent cross-contamination, while patient and healthy donor samples were processed together. TCRB sequences were amplified from cDNA with the immunoSEQ multiplex PCR, producing 87-bp fragments spanning the CDR3 region. The amplicons were sequenced using the Illumina HiSeq platform. Per the authors' processing: Synthetic template baselines were used to correct PCR bias computationally, reads within Hamming distance 2 were collapsed, and singletons that could not be merged were discarded. Reads were aligned against IMGT to assign V, D and J genes, CDR3 length and insertions or deletions at six rearrangement sites. Within each subset, clonotype counts were normalized to sorted cell number, after which true diversity and Gini coefficients were computed with the tcR R package. The overlap coefficient, calculated on TCRB nucleotide sequences, was used to quantify repertoire sharing. Out-of-frame TCRB sequences from naive cells were analyzed as a proxy for the pre-selection repertoire. As stored in TCRdb, this immuneACCESS dataset retains in-frame rearrangements with V and J assigned. A fraction of the clones does not appear; measured against another copy, unresolved V genes explain less than half of the discrepancy, and the remainder lacks a known reason. Clonal size and the V and J genes are those of that table, whereas D and trimming came from the DNA. In this sample the table shows about 340,000 clones, less than 15% of which occur a single time. The ten largest clones capture around 0.016% of the sample.

This TCR was sampled from a woman between 18 and 29 years old with type 1 diabetes. The sequenced sample consisted of naive CD4+ T cells from blood. Taken with the paper, the label for cell subset or site translates to: true naive CD4+ T cells. The sequence links TRBV5-4 to TRBJ1-2; no D gene call is confident. Read as DNA, the sequence is TGTGCCAGCAGCAAATCACAGCCTTATGGCTACACCTTC. Its amino acids are CASSKSQPYGYTF.